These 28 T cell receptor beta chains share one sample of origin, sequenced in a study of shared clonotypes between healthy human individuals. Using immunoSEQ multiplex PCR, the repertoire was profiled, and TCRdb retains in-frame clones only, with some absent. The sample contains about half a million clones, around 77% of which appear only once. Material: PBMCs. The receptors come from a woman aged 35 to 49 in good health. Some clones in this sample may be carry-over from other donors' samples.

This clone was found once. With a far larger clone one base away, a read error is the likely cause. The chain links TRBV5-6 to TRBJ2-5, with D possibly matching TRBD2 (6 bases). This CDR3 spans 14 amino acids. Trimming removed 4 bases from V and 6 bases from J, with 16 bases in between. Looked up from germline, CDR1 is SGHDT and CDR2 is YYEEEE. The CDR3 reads CASSQDGEVKTQYF. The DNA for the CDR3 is TGTGCCAGCAGCCAAGATGGGGAGGTAAAGACCCAGTACTTC.

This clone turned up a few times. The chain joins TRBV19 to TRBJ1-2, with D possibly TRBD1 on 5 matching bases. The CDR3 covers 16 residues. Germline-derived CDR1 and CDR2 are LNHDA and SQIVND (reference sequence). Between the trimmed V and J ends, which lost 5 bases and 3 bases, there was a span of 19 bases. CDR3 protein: CASSLSGQGGHYGYTF. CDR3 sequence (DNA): TGTGCCAGTAGTCTCTCTGGTCAGGGAGGACACTATGGCTACACCTTC.

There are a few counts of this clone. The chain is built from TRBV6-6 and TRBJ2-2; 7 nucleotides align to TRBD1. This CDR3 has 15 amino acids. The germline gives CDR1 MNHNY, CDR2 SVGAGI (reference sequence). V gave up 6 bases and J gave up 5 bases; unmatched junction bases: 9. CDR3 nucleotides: TGTGCCAGCAGACCCGGACAGGCCCTTACCGGGGAGCTGTTTTTT. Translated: CASRPGQALTGELFF.

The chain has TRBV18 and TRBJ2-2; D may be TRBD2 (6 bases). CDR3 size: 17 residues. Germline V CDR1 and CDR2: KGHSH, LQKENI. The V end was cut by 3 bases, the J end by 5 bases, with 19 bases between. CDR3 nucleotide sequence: TGTGCCAGCTCACCGGCGATAAGAAGGGGAGGAACCGGGGAGCTGTTTTTT. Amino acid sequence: CASSPAIRRGGTGELFF. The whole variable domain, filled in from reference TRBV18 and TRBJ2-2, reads NAGVMQNPRHLVRRRGQEARLRCSPMKGHSHVYWYRQLPEEGLKFMVYLQKENIIDESGMPKERFSAEFPKEGPSILRIQQVVRGDSAAYFCASSPAIRRGGTGELFFGEGSRLTVL.

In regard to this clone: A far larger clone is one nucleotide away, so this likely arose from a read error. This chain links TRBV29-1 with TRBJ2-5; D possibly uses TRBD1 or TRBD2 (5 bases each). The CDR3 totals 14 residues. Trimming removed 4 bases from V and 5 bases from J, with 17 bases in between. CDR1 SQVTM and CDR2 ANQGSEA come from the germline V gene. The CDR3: CSVGGGQAAETQYF. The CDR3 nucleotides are TGCAGCGTTGGGGGCGGGCAGGCCGCGGAGACCCAGTACTTC.

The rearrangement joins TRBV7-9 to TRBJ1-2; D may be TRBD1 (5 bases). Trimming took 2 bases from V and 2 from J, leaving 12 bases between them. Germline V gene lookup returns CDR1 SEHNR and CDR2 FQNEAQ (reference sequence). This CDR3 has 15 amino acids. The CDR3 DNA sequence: TGTGCCAGCAGCTTATCAGGGATAGAGAACTATGGCTACACCTTC. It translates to CASSLSGIENYGYTF.

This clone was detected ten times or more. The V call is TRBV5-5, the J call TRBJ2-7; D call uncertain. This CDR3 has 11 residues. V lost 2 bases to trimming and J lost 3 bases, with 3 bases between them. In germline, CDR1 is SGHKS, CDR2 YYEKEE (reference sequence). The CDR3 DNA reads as TGTGCCAGCAGCTTTGACTACGAGCAGTACTTC. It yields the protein CASSFDYEQYF. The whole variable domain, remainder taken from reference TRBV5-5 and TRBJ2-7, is DAGVTQSPTHLIKTRGQQVTLRCSPISGHKSVSWYQQVLGQGPQFIFQYYEKEERGRGNFPDRFSARQFPNYSSELNVNALLLGDSALYLCASSFDYEQYFGPGTRLTVT.

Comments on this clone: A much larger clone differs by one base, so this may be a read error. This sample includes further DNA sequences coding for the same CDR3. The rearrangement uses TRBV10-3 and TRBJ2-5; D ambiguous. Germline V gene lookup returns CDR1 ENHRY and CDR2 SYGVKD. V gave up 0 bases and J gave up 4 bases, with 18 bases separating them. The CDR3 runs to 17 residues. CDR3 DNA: TGTGCCATCAGTGAGTCCAGTTATAAACTACCTCGAGAGACCCAGTACTTC. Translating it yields CAISESSYKLPRETQYF.

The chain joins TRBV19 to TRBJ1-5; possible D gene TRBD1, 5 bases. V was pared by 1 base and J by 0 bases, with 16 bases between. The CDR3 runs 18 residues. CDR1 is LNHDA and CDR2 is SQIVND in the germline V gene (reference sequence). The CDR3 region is CASSIGPRDGYSNQPQHF. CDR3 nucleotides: TGTGCCAGTAGTATAGGTCCAAGGGACGGATATAGCAATCAGCCCCAGCATTTT.

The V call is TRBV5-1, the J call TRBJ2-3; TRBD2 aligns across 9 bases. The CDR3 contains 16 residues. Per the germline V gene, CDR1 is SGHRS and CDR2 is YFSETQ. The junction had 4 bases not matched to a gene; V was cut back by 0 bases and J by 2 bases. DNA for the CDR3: TGCGCCAGCAGCTTGGAACCTAGCGGGGTCACAGATACGCAGTATTTT. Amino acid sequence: CASSLEPSGVTDTQYF.

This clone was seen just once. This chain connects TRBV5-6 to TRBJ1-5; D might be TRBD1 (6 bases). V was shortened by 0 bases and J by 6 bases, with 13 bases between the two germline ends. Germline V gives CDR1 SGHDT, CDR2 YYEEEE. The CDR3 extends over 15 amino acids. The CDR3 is CASSLGQGSVQPQHF. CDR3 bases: TGTGCCAGCAGCTTGGGGCAGGGGAGTGTTCAGCCCCAGCATTTT.

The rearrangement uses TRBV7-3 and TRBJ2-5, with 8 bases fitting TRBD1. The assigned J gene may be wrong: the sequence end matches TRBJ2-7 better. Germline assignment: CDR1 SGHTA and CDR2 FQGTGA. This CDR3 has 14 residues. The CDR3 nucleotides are TGTGCCAGCAGCCTAAAGACAGGGGCCTACGAGCAGTACTTC. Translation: CASSLKTGAYEQYF.

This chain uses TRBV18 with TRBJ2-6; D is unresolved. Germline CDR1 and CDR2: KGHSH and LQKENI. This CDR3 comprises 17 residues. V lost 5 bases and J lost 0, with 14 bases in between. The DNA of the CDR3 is TGTGCCAGCTCATCAGAGTCCGGTAACTCTGGGGCCAACGTCCTGACTTTC. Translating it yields CASSSESGNSGANVLTF. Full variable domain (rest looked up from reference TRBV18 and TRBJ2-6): NAGVMQNPRHLVRRRGQEARLRCSPMKGHSHVYWYRQLPEEGLKFMVYLQKENIIDESGMPKERFSAEFPKEGPSILRIQQVVRGDSAAYFCASSSESGNSGANVLTFGAGSRLTVL.

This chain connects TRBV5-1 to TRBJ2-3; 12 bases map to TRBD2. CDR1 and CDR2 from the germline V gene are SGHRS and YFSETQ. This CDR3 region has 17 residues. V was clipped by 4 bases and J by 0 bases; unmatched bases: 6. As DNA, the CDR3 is TGCGCCAGCAGCCCCGGACTAGCGGGGACGAGCACAGATACGCAGTATTTT. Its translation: CASSPGLAGTSTDTQYF. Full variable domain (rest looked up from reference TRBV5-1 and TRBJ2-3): KAGVTQTPRYLIKTRGQQVTLSCSPISGHRSVSWYQQTPGQGLQFLFEYFSETQRNKGNFPGRFSGRQFSNSRSEMNVSTLELGDSALYLCASSPGLAGTSTDTQYFGPGTRLTVL.

This CDR3 reads CASRSLAGGYNEQFF. Written as DNA, the CDR3 is TGTGCCAGTAGGAGTCTAGCGGGAGGTTACAATGAGCAGTTCTTC. The rearrangement uses TRBV19 and TRBJ2-1, with 11 bases lining up with TRBD2. The CDR3 extends over 15 amino acids. V trimming: 6 bases; J trimming: 4 bases; junction bases outside the gene matches: 5. Germline assignment: CDR1 LNHDA and CDR2 SQIVND (reference sequence). The whole variable domain, remainder taken from reference TRBV19 and TRBJ2-1, is DGGITQSPKYLFRKEGQNVTLSCEQNLNHDAMYWYRQDPGQGLRLIYYSQIVNDFQKGDIAEGYSVSREKKESFPLTVTSAQKNPTAFYLCASRSLAGGYNEQFFGPGTRLTVL.

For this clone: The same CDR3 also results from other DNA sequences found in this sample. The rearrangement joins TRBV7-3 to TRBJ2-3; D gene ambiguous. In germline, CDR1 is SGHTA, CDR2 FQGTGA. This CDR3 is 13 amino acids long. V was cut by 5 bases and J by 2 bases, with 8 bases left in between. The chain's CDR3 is CASSPSSTDTQYF. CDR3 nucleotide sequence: TGTGCCAGCAGCCCAAGCTCCACAGATACGCAGTATTTT.

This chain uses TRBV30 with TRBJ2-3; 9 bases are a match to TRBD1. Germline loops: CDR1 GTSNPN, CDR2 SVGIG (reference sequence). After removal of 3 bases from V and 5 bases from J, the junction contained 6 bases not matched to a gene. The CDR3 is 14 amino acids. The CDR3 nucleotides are TGTGCCTGGAGGGGACAGGGAGTTGTAGATACGCAGTATTTT. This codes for CAWRGQGVVDTQYF.

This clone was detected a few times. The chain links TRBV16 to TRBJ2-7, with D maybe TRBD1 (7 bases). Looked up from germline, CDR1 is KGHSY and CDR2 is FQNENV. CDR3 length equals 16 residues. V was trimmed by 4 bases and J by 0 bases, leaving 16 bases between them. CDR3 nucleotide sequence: TGTGCCAGCAGCCGACAAGGAGGGGGCTCCTCCTACGAGCAGTACTTC. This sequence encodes CASSRQGGGSSYEQYF.

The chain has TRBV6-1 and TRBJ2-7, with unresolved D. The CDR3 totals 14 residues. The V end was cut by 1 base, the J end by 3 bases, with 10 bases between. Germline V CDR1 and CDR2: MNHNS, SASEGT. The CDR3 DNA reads TGTGCCAGCAGTGAAGGGGTTCAGATCTACGAGCAGTACTTC. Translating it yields CASSEGVQIYEQYF.

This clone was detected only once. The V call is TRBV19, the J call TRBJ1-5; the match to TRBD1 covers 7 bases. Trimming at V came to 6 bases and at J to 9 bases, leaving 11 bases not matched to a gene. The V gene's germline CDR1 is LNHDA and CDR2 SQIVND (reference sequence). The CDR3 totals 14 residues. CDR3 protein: CASSKTGEGWPQHF. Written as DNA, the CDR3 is TGTGCCAGTAGCAAAACAGGGGAAGGGTGGCCCCAGCATTTT.

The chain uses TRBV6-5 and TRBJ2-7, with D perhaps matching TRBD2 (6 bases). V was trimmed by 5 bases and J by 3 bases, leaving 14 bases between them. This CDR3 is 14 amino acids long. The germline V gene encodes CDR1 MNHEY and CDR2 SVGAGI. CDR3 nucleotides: TGTGCCAGCAGTCCCCGACTAGTCTTCTACGAGCAGTACTTC. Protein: CASSPRLVFYEQYF.

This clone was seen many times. This chain's CDR3 is CASRGQGPDTQYF. CDR3 in DNA: TGTGCCAGCCGGGGACAGGGCCCAGATACGCAGTATTTT. The gene calls are TRBV7-9 and TRBJ2-3; TRBD1 matches 9 bases. CDR1 SEHNR and CDR2 FQNEAQ come from the germline V gene (reference sequence). J gave up 4 bases and V 8 bases, and 4 bases lay outside the gene matches. The CDR3 runs to 13 residues.

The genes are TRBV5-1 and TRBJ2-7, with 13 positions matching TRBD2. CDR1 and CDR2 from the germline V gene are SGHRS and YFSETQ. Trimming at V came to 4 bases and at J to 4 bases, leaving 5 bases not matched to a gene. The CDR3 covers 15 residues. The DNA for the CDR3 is TGCGCCAGCAGCCCTCGGACTAGCGGGGGTTACGAGCAGTACTTC. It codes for CASSPRTSGGYEQYF. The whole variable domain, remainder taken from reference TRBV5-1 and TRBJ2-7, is KAGVTQTPRYLIKTRGQQVTLSCSPISGHRSVSWYQQTPGQGLQFLFEYFSETQRNKGNFPGRFSGRQFSNSRSEMNVSTLELGDSALYLCASSPRTSGGYEQYFGPGTRLTVT.

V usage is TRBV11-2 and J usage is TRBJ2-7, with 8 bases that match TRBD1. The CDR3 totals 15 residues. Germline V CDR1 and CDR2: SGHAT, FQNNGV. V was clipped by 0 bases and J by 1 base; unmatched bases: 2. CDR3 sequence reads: CASSLDWTGSYEQYF. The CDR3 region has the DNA TGTGCCAGCAGCTTAGATTGGACAGGGTCCTACGAGCAGTACTTC. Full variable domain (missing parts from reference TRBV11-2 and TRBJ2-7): EAGVAQSPRYKIIEKRQSVAFWCNPISGHATLYWYQQILGQGPKLLIQFQNNGVVDDSQLPKDRFSAERLKGVDSTLKIQPAKLEDSAVYLCASSLDWTGSYEQYFGPGTRLTVT.

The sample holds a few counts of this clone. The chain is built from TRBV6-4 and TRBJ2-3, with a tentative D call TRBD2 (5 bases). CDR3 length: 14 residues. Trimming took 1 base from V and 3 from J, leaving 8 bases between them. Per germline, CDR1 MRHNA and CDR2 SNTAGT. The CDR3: CASSDLGGTDTQYF. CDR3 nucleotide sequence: TGTGCCAGCAGTGACTTGGGCGGGACAGATACGCAGTATTTT.

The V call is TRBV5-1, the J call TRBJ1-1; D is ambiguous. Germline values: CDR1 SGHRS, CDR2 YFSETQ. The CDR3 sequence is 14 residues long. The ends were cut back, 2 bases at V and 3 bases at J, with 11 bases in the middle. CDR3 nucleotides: TGCGCCAGCAGCTTTGTAGGTCCGGACACTGAAGCTTTCTTT. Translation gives CASSFVGPDTEAFF.

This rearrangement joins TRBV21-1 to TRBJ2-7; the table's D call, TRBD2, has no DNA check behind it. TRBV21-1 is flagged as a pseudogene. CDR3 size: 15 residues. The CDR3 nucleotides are TGTGCCAGCAGCAAACTCTTCCTAGTAAAATACGAGCAGTACTTC. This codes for CASSKLFLVKYEQYF.

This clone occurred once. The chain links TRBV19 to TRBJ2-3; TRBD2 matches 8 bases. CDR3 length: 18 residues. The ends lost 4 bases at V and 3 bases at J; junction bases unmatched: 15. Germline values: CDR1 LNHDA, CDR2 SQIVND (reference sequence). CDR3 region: CASSTRILSGSFTDTQYF. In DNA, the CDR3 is TGTGCCAGTAGTACCCGGATTCTAAGCGGGAGCTTTACAGATACGCAGTATTTT.